The 18 T cell receptor beta chains listed next were all sequenced from one sample in a study of T-cell reconstitution after alpha-beta-depleted transplantation in children. Unique molecular identifiers were incorporated into the prepared TCRbeta library. TCRdb fed the PCR reads into MiXCR, producing one record per CDR3 protein. The data show hundreds of thousands of distinct CDR3 sequences, with roughly a quarter seen just once and about 5% held by the top ten. Specimen: PBMCs, mostly from graft donor cells, collected 360 days after TCRalphabeta/CD19-depleted stem cell transplant. These receptors all stem from a female patient between 2 and 10 years old who had a stem cell transplant for congenital amegakaryocytic thrombocytopenia, so the T cells may come from the graft donor.

The rearrangement uses TRBV15 and TRBJ2-1, with D maybe TRBD2 (6 bases). Germline V CDR1 and CDR2: LNHNV, YYDKDF (reference sequence). The CDR3 runs to 15 residues. The V and J ends lost 0 bases and 9 bases respectively, with 15 bases between them. The CDR3 region has the DNA TGTGCCACCAGCAGAGATCGGGGGTTTCAGGTTGAGCAGTTCTTC. Protein: CATSRDRGFQVEQFF.

The chain employs TRBV29-1 and TRBJ2-5; TRBD1 is a possible D gene (5 bases). Germline CDR1 is SQVTM and CDR2 is ANQGSEA. V gave up 8 bases and J gave up 5 bases, with 15 bases separating them. The CDR3 spans 12 residues. The CDR3 nucleotides are TGCAGCCAAAAGCAGGGTTATGAGACCCAGTACTTC. Translating it yields CSQKQGYETQYF.

The chain couples TRBV6-2 or TRBV6-3 to TRBJ2-7; no clear D. CDR1 MNHEY and CDR2 SVGEGT come from the germline V gene. CDR3 size: 15 residues. Trimming pared 6 bases from V and 7 bases from J, leaving 22 bases between. In DNA form, the CDR3 reads TGTGCCAGCAGCCAATTCAGGATCCTTCCTCAAGAGCAGTACTTC. Translated, it gives CASSQFRILPQEQYF.

The gene calls are TRBV4-1 and TRBJ1-4; 7 nucleotides line up with TRBD1. With 0 bases clipped from V and 6 bases from J, the junction kept 10 bases outside the gene matches. CDR1 and CDR2 from the germline V gene are MGHRA and YSYEKL. This CDR3 is 17 amino acids long. In DNA, the CDR3 is TGCGCCAGCAGCCAAGAATTACGAAGACAGGGATATGAAAAACTGTTTTTT. This translates into CASSQELRRQGYEKLFF.

This clonotype was observed at least ten times. The V and J genes are TRBV29-1 and TRBJ2-7, with D possibly being TRBD1 (5 bases). This CDR3 has 13 amino acids. Between the trimmed V and J ends, which lost 4 bases and 7 bases, there was a span of 17 bases. Germline V gene data show CDR1 as SQVTM and CDR2 as ANQGSEA. DNA for the CDR3: TGCAGCGTTGCAAAAACCTCCCGGACAGAGCAGTACTTC. Amino acids: CSVAKTSRTEQYF.

The DNA for the CDR3 is TGTGCCAGCAGGTCGGGGAAGGGGTCCTACGAGCAGTACTTC. Amino acids: CASRSGKGSYEQYF. This chain uses TRBV12-3 or TRBV12-4 with TRBJ2-7; tentatively, D is TRBD1 or TRBD2 (5 bases each). V lost 6 bases, J lost 1 base, and 13 bases lay in between. The CDR3 has 14 amino acids.

This clonotype was seen more than once but under ten times. The V call is TRBV27, the J call TRBJ2-5, with D uncertain. Trimming stripped 3 bases from V and 5 bases from J, with 1 base between. Germline V gene lookup returns CDR1 MNHEY and CDR2 SMNVEV (reference sequence). The CDR3 runs to 10 residues. The CDR3 protein is CASSFETQYF. The DNA for the CDR3 is TGTGCCAGCAGTTTTGAGACCCAGTACTTC.

V usage is TRBV20-1 and J usage is TRBJ2-7; 8 bases are a match to TRBD2. The length of the CDR3 is 14 residues. V shed 4 bases and J 4 bases; nucleotides not matched to a gene: 9. The V gene's germline CDR1 is DFQATT and CDR2 SNEGSKA (reference sequence). For the CDR3, the DNA is TGCAGTGCTACAGACAGGCGCGGGAGGTACGAGCAGTACTTC. Translated, it gives CSATDRRGRYEQYF.

V and J are TRBV9 and TRBJ2-5, with a weak D call TRBD1 (5 bases). Trimming stripped 3 bases from V and 5 bases from J, with 14 bases between. This CDR3 is built from 14 residues. Per the germline V gene, CDR1 is SGDLS and CDR2 is YYNGEE. CDR3 residues: CASSALGDRETQYF. CDR3 nucleotides: TGTGCCAGCAGCGCCCTAGGGGATAGGGAGACCCAGTACTTC.

The J gene is TRBJ2-3, the V gene TRBV6-1; D perhaps matches TRBD2 (6 bases). The V and J ends lost 2 bases and 4 bases respectively, with 16 bases between them. The CDR3 runs 16 residues. The germline V gene has CDR1 MNHNS and CDR2 SASEGT. In DNA form, the CDR3 reads TGTGCCAGCAGTGAAATCCATCGGAGGGGCCCAGATACGCAGTATTTT. This translates into CASSEIHRRGPDTQYF.

The sample holds a few counts of this clonotype. The rearrangement links TRBV29-1 to TRBJ2-2, with D tentatively TRBD1 or TRBD2 (5 bases each). V dropped 4 bases and J dropped 2 bases, with 8 bases sitting between them. The germline V gene has CDR1 SQVTM and CDR2 ANQGSEA. CDR3 length equals 13 residues. The CDR3 nucleotides are TGCAGCGTTGTGGGGGAAAACACCGGGGAGCTGTTTTTT. Its translation is CSVVGENTGELFF.

J is TRBJ2-1 and V is TRBV12-3 or TRBV12-4; 7 bases agree with TRBD2. CDR3 length equals 16 residues. Trimming cost V 0 bases and J 0 bases; bases outside gene matches: 2. CDR3 in amino acids: CASSLARGSSYNEQFF. CDR3 DNA sequence: TGTGCCAGCAGTTTAGCGCGGGGGAGCTCCTACAATGAGCAGTTCTTC.

The chain employs TRBV6-1 and TRBJ1-5; D is perhaps TRBD1 (5 bases). Germline-derived CDR1 and CDR2 are MNHNS and SASEGT. The ends were cut back, 1 base at V and 9 bases at J, with 7 bases in the middle. This CDR3 comprises 12 residues. The CDR3 reads CASSEGRGPQHF. In DNA, the CDR3 is TGTGCCAGCAGTGAAGGGAGGGGGCCCCAGCATTTT.

The chain joins TRBV20-1 to TRBJ2-7, with D possibly TRBD2 on 5 matching bases. V lost 4 bases and J 7 bases, leaving 23 bases between the germline ends. This CDR3 is 15 amino acids long. Germline assignment: CDR1 DFQATT and CDR2 SNEGSKA (reference sequence). CDR3 DNA: TGCAGTGCTATCGGTCTCCCCGGGGAAAGGAGGGAGCAGTACTTC. Its protein is CSAIGLPGERREQYF.

The rearrangement uses TRBV10-3 and TRBJ1-6; weak D call: TRBD1 (5 bases). V lost 10 bases, J lost 5 bases, and 9 bases lay in between. CDR1 is ENHRY, CDR2 SYGVKD, per germline. This CDR3 region has 12 residues. The CDR3: CATGTDNSPLHF. CDR3 DNA sequence: TGTGCCACCGGGACGGATAATTCACCCCTCCACTTT.

This clonotype was observed many times. The V gene is TRBV7-8, the J gene TRBJ2-3; TRBD2 matches at 15 bases. The germline V gene has CDR1 SGHVS and CDR2 FQNEAQ. The CDR3 is 17 amino acids. V was pared by 4 bases and J by 4 bases, with 6 bases of the junction left unmatched. The CDR3 region is CASSSGLAGGLADTQYF. CDR3 DNA: TGTGCCAGCAGCTCGGGACTAGCGGGAGGTCTGGCAGATACGCAGTATTTT. The entire variable domain, with the rest obtained from reference TRBV7-8 and TRBJ2-3, is as follows: GAGVSQSPRYKVAKRGQDVALRCDPISGHVSLFWYQQALGQGPEFLTYFQNEAQLDKSGLPSDRFFAERPEGSVSTLKIQRTQQEDSAVYLCASSSGLAGGLADTQYFGPGTRLTVL.

The rearrangement uses TRBV7-6 and TRBJ1-3, with TRBD1 matching over 12 bases. The germline gives CDR1 SGHVS, CDR2 FNYEAQ. The V and J ends lost 2 bases and 5 bases, in that order; junction bases with no gene match: 7. This CDR3 spans 17 amino acids. This CDR3 reads CASSLTPGTGGRNTIYF. Here the CDR3 DNA reads TGTGCCAGCAGCTTAACCCCCGGGACAGGGGGCAGAAACACCATATATTTT. Full variable domain (rest looked up from reference TRBV7-6 and TRBJ1-3): GAGVSQSPRYKVTKRGQDVALRCDPISGHVSLYWYRQALGQGPEFLTYFNYEAQQDKSGLPNDRFSAERPEGSISTLTIQRTEQRDSAMYRCASSLTPGTGGRNTIYFGEGSWLTVV.

The chain recombines TRBV6-2 or TRBV6-3 with TRBJ1-2; the D gene is possibly TRBD1 (5 bases). The CDR3 has 13 residues. V shed 6 bases and J shed 4 bases, with 12 bases lying between them. Per germline, CDR1 MNHEY and CDR2 SVGEGT. The CDR3 sequence: CASRAGLLYGYTF. The CDR3 nucleotides read TGTGCCAGCAGGGCGGGACTGCTCTATGGCTACACCTTC.